This T cell receptor beta chain was identified in a study of long-term antiretroviral therapy in people with HIV. Survey-level resolution applied to immunoSEQ assay v3.0. Sequencing aimed at 40,000-50,000 T-cell genomes per sample. The data were produced by immunoSEQ multiplex PCR, yet TCRdb's version contains in-frame clones alone and is incomplete. The sample has about 36,000 clones, approximately 83% seen once. The samples comprised roughly 1-11 million cryopreserved PBMC ahead of DNA extraction. General study results and limits: Information on adherence to ART, viral resistance or therapy changes was unavailable.

Germline lookup yields CDR1 SEHNR and CDR2 FQNEAQ (reference sequence). V dropped 5 bases and J dropped 2; count of bases not matched to a gene: 2. The CDR3 totals 13 residues. With regard to this clone: Its antigen is unknown.

The sample in question was unsorted PBMCs, obtained 2.2 years after starting antiretroviral therapy. This TCR was sampled from a man between 18 and 29 years old with HIV. The rearrangement links TRBV7-9 to TRBJ2-5, with TRBD1 matching 7 bases. The CDR3 coding sequence is TGTGCCAGCAGCCGGGGACAGCAAGAGACCCAGTACTTC. Amino acids: CASSRGQQETQYF.